Listed below are T cell receptor beta chains from one sample, sequenced in a study of OX40 agonist ivuxolimab in advanced cancers. The data were produced by immunoSEQ multiplex PCR, yet TCRdb's version contains in-frame clones alone and is incomplete. The sample lists about 93,000 clones; 92% were seen once. Sequenced material: CD4+ or CD8+ T cells sorted from blood, taken in a trial of the OX40 agonist ivuxolimab. These receptors were taken from an adult with an advanced solid tumor such as melanoma, head and neck, liver or kidney cancer. Each CDR3 is given with its conserved first and last residue. A D gene is named only where the DNA matches it firmly. Not every row has a clone size; where given, it reads once, few, many or a size class.

v_gene	j_gene	d_gene	abundance	CDR3nt	CDR3aa
TRBV6-6	TRBJ1-6	.	.	TGTGCCAGCAGTTATCGGGGCGCGGATTCACCCCTCCACTTT	CASSYRGADSPLHF
TRBV9	TRBJ2-3	TRBD2	.	TGTGCCAGCAGCGTAAATCCGGGACTAGCGGGCACAGATACGCAGTATTTT	CASSVNPGLAGTDTQYF
TRBV9	TRBJ2-7	.	.	TGTGCCAGCACTCCCTCAGGGGTTCCCTACGAGCAGTACTTC	CASTPSGVPYEQYF
TRBV6-1	TRBJ2-7	TRBD1	.	TGTGCCAGCACCCGGACAGGGTCGGTGGAGCAGTACTTC	CASTRTGSVEQYF
TRBV5-1	TRBJ1-4	.	.	TGCGCCAGCAGCGCAAGTCGAGCAACTAATGAAAAACTGTTTTTT	CASSASRATNEKLFF
TRBV30	TRBJ2-3	TRBD2	.	TGTGCCATGGGGACTAGCGGGAGCACTAGCACAGATACGCAGTATTTT	CAMGTSGSTSTDTQYF
TRBV4-2	TRBJ1-2	.	.	TGTGCCAGCAGCCCCGGGGGGCAGAACTATGGCTACACCTTC	CASSPGGQNYGYTF
TRBV9	TRBJ2-1	.	.	TGTGCCAGCAGCGTAGGACTAGAGGCCCTCCATGAGCAGTTCTTC	CASSVGLEALHEQFF
TRBV30	TRBJ1-1	TRBD1	.	TGTGCCTGGATGGACAGGGACACTGAAGCTTTCTTT	CAWMDRDTEAFF
TRBV5-1	TRBJ2-2	.	.	TGCGCCAGCAGTTCTCAGGCAGACACCGGGGAGCTGTTTTTT	CASSSQADTGELFF
TRBV6-6	TRBJ2-5	.	.	TGTGCCAGCAGCGACACGGATGTTCTGGTCGGGTACTTC	CASSDTDVLVGYF
TRBV6-5	TRBJ1-1	.	.	TGTGCCAGCAGTTCACTAGCGAATACTGAAGCTTTCTTT	CASSSLANTEAFF
TRBV6-5	TRBJ1-1	.	.	TGTGCCAGCAGTTACTCTCCGGGGGCTGAAGCTTTCTTT	CASSYSPGAEAFF
TRBV5-4	TRBJ2-7	TRBD2	.	TGTGCCAGCAGCTTGGCCAGTGCTAGCGGGAGAGGTTCCGAGCAGTACTTC	CASSLASASGRGSEQYF
TRBV19	TRBJ2-1	.	.	TGTGCCAGTAGTCCTTCATATGGGGCGGGACGGGACAATGAGCAGTTCTTC	CASSPSYGAGRDNEQFF
TRBV11-1	TRBJ1-2	TRBD1	.	TGTGCCAGCAGCTTACACGGGACAGGAGCTAACTATGGCTACACCTTC	CASSLHGTGANYGYTF
TRBV9	TRBJ2-1	TRBD2	.	TGTGCCAGCAGCGTAGAGCCTAGCGGTTACAATGAGCAGTTCTTC	CASSVEPSGYNEQFF
TRBV27	TRBJ2-1	.	once	TGTGCCAGCAGTCCCTGGGGAGGAGACAATGAGCAGTTCTTC	CASSPWGGDNEQFF
TRBV5-1	TRBJ1-3	TRBD1	.	TGCGCCAGCAGCTTAGGACAGGGGGCAGACACCATATATTTT	CASSLGQGADTIYF